The 27 T cell receptor beta chains reported below all come from one sample, sequenced in a study of blood T cell repertoires in COVID-19. Sequencing was performed with immunoSEQ multiplex PCR; in TCRdb, only in-frame clones are kept and a portion is missing. The repertoire holds approximately 210,000 clones, with less than 95% as singletons. The sequencing input was peripheral blood. The receptors were gathered from a man aged 25 to 40 with COVID-19, enrolled during active disease.

This clone was counted only a few times. The chain recombines TRBV6-5 with TRBJ1-1; the match to TRBD1 covers 9 bases. The CDR3 is 14 amino acids. Germline V lookup: CDR1 MNHEY, CDR2 SVGAGI. Trimming at V came to 5 bases and at J to 4 bases, leaving 5 bases not matched to a gene. CDR3 sequence: CASSNRGLGTEAFF. For the CDR3, the DNA is TGTGCCAGCAGTAACAGGGGGCTAGGCACTGAAGCTTTCTTT.

This chain uses TRBV6-5 with TRBJ2-5; the match to TRBD2 covers 11 bases. In germline, CDR1 is MNHEY, CDR2 SVGAGI. J gave up 2 bases and V 10 bases, and 9 bases lay outside the gene matches. CDR3 length: 15 amino acids. In DNA form, the CDR3 reads TGTGCCACAGAAGGGGTAGCGGGGGGGCAAGAGACCCAGTACTTC. It codes for CATEGVAGGQETQYF.

The gene calls are TRBV3-1 (or the pseudogene TRBV3-2) and TRBJ1-3, with 7 bases matching TRBD1. The germline V gene has CDR1 LGHDT and CDR2 YNNKEL (reference sequence). V gave up 0 bases and J gave up 2 bases; unmatched junction bases: 4. This CDR3 is 16 amino acids long. The CDR3 loop reads CASSQDPGQTGNTIYF. The CDR3 region has the DNA TGTGCCAGCAGCCAAGACCCGGGACAGACTGGAAACACCATATATTTT.

This clone was seen only once. The chain employs TRBV13 and TRBJ2-3; D remains unclear. The CDR3 is made up of 13 amino acids. Germline values: CDR1 PRHDT, CDR2 FYEKMQ (reference sequence). The V end was cut by 5 bases, the J end by 3 bases, with 9 bases between. CDR3 sequence reads: CASSTRPTDTQYF. The DNA of the CDR3 is TGTGCCAGCAGCACCAGGCCAACAGATACGCAGTATTTT.

Here the CDR3 reads CASSLGTATYEQYF. The CDR3 DNA sequence: TGTGCCAGCAGCTTAGGGACAGCAACCTACGAGCAGTACTTC. The V and J genes are TRBV7-2 and TRBJ2-7; TRBD1 might be the D (6 bases). The CDR3 totals 14 residues. Trimming left V 1 base short and J 2 bases short, with 9 bases between. Looked up from germline, CDR1 is SGHTA and CDR2 is FQGNSA. The full variable domain, with the rest looked up from reference TRBV7-2 and TRBJ2-7, is GAGVSQSPSNKVTEKGKDVELRCDPISGHTALYWYRQSLGQGLEFLIYFQGNSAPDKSGLPSDRFSAERTGGSVSTLTIQRTQQEDSAVYLCASSLGTATYEQYFGPGTRLTVT.

DNA for the CDR3: TGTGCCAGCAGCCAAGATCTGGGCGGGGTACCCTCCTACAATGAGCAGTTCTTC. Amino acid sequence: CASSQDLGGVPSYNEQFF. The rearrangement links TRBV3-1 (or the pseudogene TRBV3-2) to TRBJ2-1; D possibly corresponds to TRBD2 (6 bases). CDR3 length: 18 amino acids. Germline V gene lookup returns CDR1 LGHDT and CDR2 YNNKEL (reference sequence). The V end was cut by 0 bases, the J end by 0 bases, with 15 bases between.

The rearrangement joins TRBV10-1 to TRBJ2-6; perhaps TRBD2 as D (7 bases). The CDR3 totals 18 residues. Looked up from germline, CDR1 is WNHNN and CDR2 is SYGVQD (reference sequence). Trimming stripped 6 bases from V and 0 bases from J, with 18 bases between. The chain's CDR3 is CASRGGGLRSSGANVLTF. Here the CDR3 DNA reads TGCGCCAGCAGGGGAGGGGGGCTCAGGAGCTCTGGGGCCAACGTCCTGACTTTC.

The rearrangement links TRBV19 to TRBJ1-2, with 10 bases lining up with TRBD1. This CDR3 spans 14 amino acids. CDR1 is LNHDA and CDR2 is SQIVND in the germline V gene (reference sequence). Unmatched junction bases numbered 4, after V lost 7 bases and J lost 2 bases. The CDR3 region is CASTTGGLNYGYTF. In DNA form, the CDR3 reads TGTGCCAGTACGACAGGGGGCTTAAACTATGGCTACACCTTC.

This chain uses TRBV2 with TRBJ1-5, with 9 bases that match TRBD1. The CDR3 totals 13 residues. In germline, CDR1 is SNHLY, CDR2 FYNNEI. V dropped 7 bases and J dropped 7; count of bases not matched to a gene: 5. The CDR3 protein is CASTGTGLQPQHF. As DNA, the CDR3 is TGTGCCAGCACCGGGACAGGGCTCCAGCCCCAGCATTTT.

The chain couples TRBV5-1 to TRBJ1-1, with TRBD1 identical over 7 bases. V dropped 0 bases and J dropped 6; count of bases not matched to a gene: 5. Germline values: CDR1 SGHRS, CDR2 YFSETQ. CDR3 size: 14 residues. The CDR3 sequence: CASSLGRGRSEAFF. CDR3 nucleotides: TGCGCCAGCAGCTTGGGTAGGGGGCGGTCTGAAGCTTTCTTT.

As DNA, the CDR3 is TGTGCCAGCAGTTTCTTAGCGGGGGGGCAAGATACGCAGTATTTT. It encodes CASSFLAGGQDTQYF. The J gene is TRBJ2-3, the V gene TRBV27, with TRBD2 matching 11 bases. The V gene's germline CDR1 is MNHEY and CDR2 SMNVEV (reference sequence). Trimming removed 3 bases from V and 5 bases from J; junction bases left unmatched: 4. This CDR3 contains 15 residues.

CDR3 in amino acids: CASLTVSYEQYF. CDR3 nucleotide sequence: TGTGCCAGCTTGACAGTCTCCTACGAGCAGTACTTC. This chain joins TRBV9 and TRBJ2-7; D is perhaps TRBD1 (5 bases). From germline, CDR1 is SGDLS and CDR2 YYNGEE. The CDR3 is made up of 12 amino acids. V was cut by 7 bases and J by 0 bases, with 8 bases left in between.

The rearrangement links TRBV12-5 to TRBJ2-7; a weak D match, TRBD1 (5 bases). The V end was cut by 1 base, the J end by 3 bases, with 7 bases between. The germline V gene has CDR1 LGHNT and CDR2 FRNRAP. The CDR3 sequence is 13 residues long. Here the CDR3 reads CASGLGQIYEQYF. CDR3 coding DNA: TGTGCTAGTGGTTTGGGACAGATCTACGAGCAGTACTTC.

The V and J genes are TRBV6-5 and TRBJ2-4; D might be TRBD1 (5 bases). The germline CDR1 and CDR2 sequences are MNHEY and SVGAGI. The CDR3 has 14 residues. V gave up 5 bases and J gave up 0 bases, with 8 bases separating them. In DNA, the CDR3 is TGTGCCAGCAGTCAGGGCTTAGCCAAAAACATTCAGTACTTC. It encodes CASSQGLAKNIQYF.

CDR3 DNA sequence: TGCGCCAGCAGCCAAGGGAGTCTTCTTGTGTACGCTGAAGCTTTCTTT. Translated, it gives CASSQGSLLVYAEAFF. The chain recombines TRBV4-1 with TRBJ1-1; no reliable D call. The V end was cut by 1 base, the J end by 6 bases, with 18 bases between. This CDR3 has 16 amino acids. Germline V gives CDR1 MGHRA, CDR2 YSYEKL.

This CDR3 reads CASRGTDEAFF. In nucleotides, the CDR3 is TGTGCCAGCAGAGGGACAGACGAAGCTTTCTTT. The chain recombines TRBV6-5 with TRBJ1-1, with TRBD1 matching 7 bases. Germline loops: CDR1 MNHEY, CDR2 SVGAGI. V shed 6 bases and J 8 bases; nucleotides not matched to a gene: 3. This CDR3 region has 11 residues.

V gene TRBV5-1 combines with J gene TRBJ1-1; perhaps TRBD1 as D (6 bases). Trimming cost V 2 bases and J 3 bases, with 11 bases left between them. CDR1 and CDR2 (germline): SGHRS, YFSETQ. The CDR3 spans 14 residues. CDR3 sequence: CASSFGQRDTEAFF. Here the CDR3 DNA reads TGCGCCAGCAGCTTCGGACAGAGGGACACTGAAGCTTTCTTT.

The chain carries TRBV7-9 and TRBJ1-2; tentative D call: TRBD1 (6 bases). This CDR3 has 13 amino acids. V was cut by 1 base and J by 5 bases, with 8 bases left in between. Looked up from germline, CDR1 is SEHNR and CDR2 is FQNEAQ (reference sequence). CDR3 residues: CASSLDRVYGYTF. In DNA, the CDR3 is TGTGCCAGCAGCTTAGACAGGGTGTATGGCTACACCTTC.

The genes are TRBV19 and TRBJ2-7; TRBD1 agrees at 7 bases. There are 14 residues in the CDR3. V shed 1 base, J shed 5 bases, and the junction held 5 bases outside the gene matches. Germline loops: CDR1 LNHDA, CDR2 SQIVND (reference sequence). The chain's CDR3 is CASSIGRGTHEQYF. CDR3 sequence (DNA): TGTGCCAGTAGTATAGGCAGGGGGACCCACGAGCAGTACTTC.

The rearrangement links TRBV28 to TRBJ2-7; 9 nucleotides line up with TRBD1. The CDR3 is 14 residues long. Germline loops: CDR1 MDHEN, CDR2 SYDVKM. Trimming cost V 8 bases and J 6 bases; bases outside gene matches: 11. The CDR3 protein is CASASGQGKGEQYF. The CDR3 bases are TGTGCCAGCGCTTCGGGACAGGGCAAAGGCGAGCAGTACTTC.

This clone appeared a few times. The chain links TRBV5-4 to TRBJ1-1, with TRBD1 identical over 8 bases. The V segment lost 0 bases and the J segment 3 bases; nucleotides outside the gene matches: 10. CDR1 and CDR2 (germline): SGHNT, YYREEE (reference sequence). The CDR3 is 17 residues long. The CDR3 nucleotides are TGTGCCAGCAGCTTGGTTGGCCGACAGGGGAGAGACACTGAAGCTTTCTTT. Its translation: CASSLVGRQGRDTEAFF.

This clone has more than one count but fewer than ten. The chain has TRBV6-5 and TRBJ1-3; no clear D gene. This CDR3 has 12 amino acids. Germline V gene sequence: CDR1 MNHEY, CDR2 SVGAGI. With 11 bases removed from V and 2 bases from J, the gap between germline ends came to 10 bases. CDR3 in DNA: TGTGCCTGCGGCACCCCTGGAAACACCATATATTTT. Amino acids: CACGTPGNTIYF.

The V and J genes are TRBV19 and TRBJ1-2; D gene uncertain. CDR3 length equals 12 residues. The germline V gene encodes CDR1 LNHDA and CDR2 SQIVND (reference sequence). Trimming took off 7 bases at V and 2 bases at J, with 8 bases between the two ends. The CDR3: CASINTNYGYTF. The CDR3 DNA sequence: TGTGCCAGTATTAACACCAACTATGGCTACACCTTC.

The chain is built from TRBV30 and TRBJ2-7; tentatively, D is TRBD1 (5 bases). This CDR3 is built from 16 residues. The germline V gene has CDR1 GTSNPN and CDR2 SVGIG (reference sequence). V was clipped by 2 bases and J by 0 bases, with 17 bases between them. CDR3 loop: CAWSSPTLTASYEQYF. DNA for the CDR3: TGTGCCTGGAGTTCGCCGACCTTGACAGCCTCCTACGAGCAGTACTTC.

V gene TRBV10-3 combines with J gene TRBJ1-4; D is unclear. V shed 10 bases and J shed 0 bases, with 18 bases lying between them. The CDR3 is made up of 16 amino acids. The V gene's germline CDR1 is ENHRY and CDR2 SYGVKD. The CDR3 is CATTAGAYATNEKLFF. CDR3 in DNA: TGTGCCACCACCGCAGGTGCATACGCAACTAATGAAAAACTGTTTTTT.

The chain couples TRBV7-5 to TRBJ1-5. TRBV7-5 is a pseudogene. CDR3 length: 13 amino acids. The CDR3 DNA sequence: TGTGTCAGAAGCTTCTTCCGGGATCAGCCCCAGCATTTT. Amino acid sequence: CVRSFFRDQPQHF.

This clone has only a few counts. V gene TRBV13 combines with J gene TRBJ2-2, with 9 bases that match TRBD2. The CDR3 totals 15 residues. The V gene's germline CDR1 is PRHDT and CDR2 FYEKMQ (reference sequence). J gave up 7 bases and V 1 base, and 4 bases lay outside the gene matches. DNA for the CDR3: TGTGCCAGCAGCTTAGCGGCTAGCGGGGTCGGGGAGCTGTTTTTT. This translates into CASSLAASGVGELFF.